Listed below are T cell receptor beta chains from one sample, sequenced in a study of T cells in Graves' hyperthyroidism and ophthalmopathy. TCRdb recomputed calls from the multiplex PCR reads with MiXCR, one row per CDR3 protein. Of some 490,000 distinct CDR3 sequences detected, roughly 23% appear once; the ten largest clones hold approximately 54%. Sequenced material: blood. These receptor sequences come from a woman aged 70 to 79 with Graves' ophthalmopathy. Each CDR3 is given with its conserved first and last residue. A D gene is named only where the DNA matches it firmly. Size values are once, few and many counts, or a class for expanded clones, and some rows have none.

CDR3 protein	clone size	D gene	V gene	J gene
CSATGAPYGYTF	few	.	TRBV20-1	TRBJ1-2
CATTPIFSNQPQHF	.	.	TRBV12-3/TRBV12-4	TRBJ1-5
CASSGTGVVNNQPQHF	many	TRBD1	TRBV2	TRBJ1-5
CASSLEGVWNYGYTF	once	.	TRBV5-6	TRBJ1-2
CASSGTPRLDYGYTF	.	.	TRBV6-1	TRBJ1-2
CAWSVLQGGNQPQHF	.	.	TRBV30	TRBJ1-5
CAWSVLETKRQYF	few	.	TRBV30	TRBJ2-7
CASSPQGVPSTDTQYF	.	TRBD1	TRBV19	TRBJ2-3
CASSAEDRAVMLDTEAFF	.	TRBD1	TRBV6-9	TRBJ1-1
CASSITGRRHEQYF	few	.	TRBV27	TRBJ2-7
CASSYRQGDRYEQYF	.	TRBD1	TRBV6-5	TRBJ2-7
CAWGQGANTEAFF	.	TRBD1	TRBV30	TRBJ1-1
CASRARALSTDTQYF	many	.	TRBV2	TRBJ2-3
CASSPIESYNEQFF	few	.	TRBV5-1	TRBJ2-1
CASSLIEGTQYF	many	.	TRBV11-2	TRBJ2-5
CASSPPGTSGSNEQFF	many	TRBD2	TRBV7-3	TRBJ2-1
CASSFPDSILETQYF	.	.	TRBV12-3/TRBV12-4	TRBJ2-5
CATSDPRAQLRQYF	few	.	TRBV24-1	TRBJ2-3
CSARDAGGRYEQYF	.	TRBD2	TRBV20-1	TRBJ2-7
CASSEGGHEQFF	many	.	TRBV2	TRBJ2-1
CASSISGQGAHQPQHF	.	TRBD1	TRBV19	TRBJ1-5
CASSFATGSYEQYF	few	TRBD1	TRBV12-3/TRBV12-4	TRBJ2-7
CASSLYREGGYTF	.	.	TRBV27	TRBJ1-2
CASSAQGANTEAFF	.	TRBD1	TRBV19	TRBJ1-1
CASSSPASGNTDTQYF	.	TRBD2	TRBV6-1	TRBJ2-3
CASSPSGRVLRDTQYF	many	TRBD2	TRBV7-6	TRBJ2-3
CASSLAGTGGFNEQYF	few	TRBD1	TRBV5-1	TRBJ2-7
CASSKPGQGNTEAFF	few	TRBD1	TRBV6-2/TRBV6-3	TRBJ1-1
CSARWGKSNQPQHF	few	.	TRBV20-1	TRBJ1-5
CASSEDGRGYNEQFF	.	TRBD2	TRBV6-1	TRBJ2-1
CSARDGDTEAFF	.	.	TRBV20-1	TRBJ1-1
CSVDHRDGQETQYF	few	.	TRBV29-1	TRBJ2-5
CASSVRGQGQNIQYF	few	TRBD1	TRBV6-1	TRBJ2-4
CSSYRRLAVDNEQFF	many	TRBD2	TRBV20-1	TRBJ2-1
CASSLAHDQSGNQPQHF	.	.	TRBV7-9	TRBJ1-5
CASSSSVLAGGAYNEQFF	.	TRBD2	TRBV5-1	TRBJ2-1
CSARDYAGSGANVLTF	.	.	TRBV20-1	TRBJ2-6
CASSQVIMGGYTF	.	.	TRBV4-1	TRBJ1-2
CASTSSSSYEQYF	.	.	TRBV7-9	TRBJ2-7
CAWSVGAGGSETQYF	.	TRBD2	TRBV30	TRBJ2-5
CASSTTIGGYTF	once	.	TRBV19	TRBJ1-2
CAWREQGFEQYF	.	.	TRBV30	TRBJ2-7
CASSTTSGTGLGYTF	.	TRBD1	TRBV7-2	TRBJ1-2
CASSLVPGSSYNEQFF	many	.	TRBV7-9	TRBJ2-1
CAWSVGLAGADTQYF	few	TRBD2	TRBV30	TRBJ2-3
CASSLAGTGVQETQYF	.	TRBD1	TRBV7-6	TRBJ2-5
CASSLAGSRDYGYTF	.	.	TRBV7-2	TRBJ1-2
CASSPLFRPDTDTQYF	few	.	TRBV7-3	TRBJ2-3
CASSPGGEQFF	many	.	TRBV18	TRBJ2-1
CASSARGHGYTF	many	.	TRBV7-3	TRBJ1-2
CASSFGPYEQYF	many	.	TRBV12-3/TRBV12-4	TRBJ2-7
CASRGQPQHF	.	.	TRBV7-6	TRBJ1-5
CASSPLETGEMDIQYF	few	.	TRBV28	TRBJ2-4
CASSSDHNQPQHF	few	.	TRBV6-1	TRBJ1-5
CASSYSSTVLTQYF	few	.	TRBV6-5	TRBJ2-3